A selection of T cell receptor beta chains follows, all from one sample in a study of blood T cell repertoires in COVID-19. Method: immunoSEQ multiplex PCR; TCRdb's copy keeps in-frame clones and lacks some. In the table there are about 300,000 clones, around 91% of which are singletons. Sequenced input: PBMCs or T cells enriched from blood (not recorded which). Source of these receptors: a woman younger than 35 with acute COVID-19. CDR3s include the opening cysteine and the closing phenylalanine or tryptophan. The D gene is left open where the match is weak. Clone size is shown for a subset of rows, as once, few, many or a class of expanded clone.

size	V	J	D	CDR3	DNA
NA	TRBV7-6	TRBJ2-1	TRBD2	CASSWTSGTYNEQFF	TGTGCCAGCAGCTGGACTAGCGGAACCTACAATGAGCAGTTCTTC
NA	TRBV3-1/TRBV3-2	TRBJ1-6	NA	CASSQDINSPLHF	TGTGCCAGCAGCCAAGATATAAATTCACCCCTCCACTTT
NA	TRBV5-6	TRBJ1-6	NA	CASSLGRGHNSPLHF	TGTGCCAGCAGCTTGGGGCGGGGGCACAATTCACCCCTCCACTTT
NA	TRBV11-2	TRBJ2-3	TRBD2	CASSPFLIAGESNTQYF	TGTGCCAGCAGCCCCTTTTTAATAGCGGGAGAGTCGAATACGCAGTATTTT
NA	TRBV13	TRBJ1-2	NA	CASSLGRSGRYGYTF	TGTGCCAGCAGCTTAGGCCGGTCAGGGCGTTATGGCTACACCTTC
NA	TRBV9	TRBJ2-3	TRBD2	CASSDQREADTQYF	TGTGCCAGCAGCGATCAGCGGGAGGCAGATACGCAGTATTTT
once	TRBV2	TRBJ1-2	TRBD1	CASTSGGDGYTF	TGTGCCAGCACGTCAGGGGGAGATGGCTACACCTTC
few	TRBV5-8	TRBJ1-1	TRBD1	CASRVSRGRLDLNTEAFF	TGTGCCAGCAGGGTTTCCAGGGGGCGGCTCGATTTGAACACTGAAGCTTTCTTT
NA	TRBV28	TRBJ1-2	TRBD1	CASSSADRGLSF	TGTGCCAGCAGTTCCGCAGACAGGGGGCTGTCCTTC
NA	TRBV5-1	TRBJ1-1	TRBD1	CASSWDRGRGAFF	TGCGCCAGCAGCTGGGACAGGGGGCGCGGGGCTTTCTTT
NA	TRBV28	TRBJ1-2	NA	CASSFRTAYGYTF	TGTGCCAGCAGTTTCCGGACAGCATATGGCTACACCTTC
NA	TRBV21-1	TRBJ2-7	NA	CASTSGQASYEQYF	TGTGCCAGCACTTCCGGACAGGCTTCGTACGAGCAGTACTTC
NA	TRBV24-1	TRBJ2-4	NA	CATSDGGDPAKNIQYF	TGTGCCACCAGTGATGGCGGGGATCCTGCCAAAAACATTCAGTACTTC
NA	TRBV13	TRBJ2-7	NA	CASSHSGKQYF	TGTGCCAGCAGCCACTCAGGGAAGCAGTACTTC
NA	TRBV5-6	TRBJ1-6	TRBD1	CASSLGQGNLHF	TGTGCCAGCAGCCTCGGACAGGGGAATCTCCACTTT
NA	TRBV20-1	TRBJ2-5	TRBD2	CSLAGQETQYF	TGCAGTTTAGCGGGACAAGAGACCCAGTACTTC
NA	TRBV5-1	TRBJ2-3	TRBD1	CASSWGQGETDTQYF	TGCGCCAGCAGCTGGGGACAGGGGGAGACAGATACGCAGTATTTT
NA	TRBV15	TRBJ2-7	TRBD2	CATSRGPGLAGPKTYEQYF	TGTGCCACCAGCAGGGGACCGGGACTAGCGGGACCCAAGACCTACGAGCAGTACTTC
few	TRBV7-9	TRBJ2-1	TRBD2	CASSLSLAGYNEQFF	TGTGCCAGCAGCTTATCGCTAGCGGGGTACAATGAGCAGTTCTTC
NA	TRBV6-1	TRBJ2-7	NA	CASSEGKQYF	TGTGCCAGCAGTGAGGGCAAGCAGTACTTC
NA	TRBV27	TRBJ2-7	NA	CASSRVDRRYEQYF	TGTGCCAGCAGCCGGGTCGACCGGCGCTACGAGCAGTACTTC
NA	TRBV28	TRBJ1-2	TRBD1	CASGLQGALGYGYTF	TGTGCCAGCGGCCTGCAGGGGGCGCTGGGCTATGGCTACACCTTC
NA	TRBV7-2	TRBJ1-5	NA	CASSFSGDLNQPQHF	TGTGCCAGCAGCTTCTCAGGGGACCTCAATCAGCCCCAGCATTTT
once	TRBV27	TRBJ2-3	TRBD2	CASSPRRLAGAGGTDTQYF	TGTGCCAGCAGTCCCCGTCGGCTAGCGGGAGCCGGGGGCACAGATACGCAGTATTTT
few	TRBV3-1/TRBV3-2	TRBJ2-3	NA	CASSQRYEGGGDTQYF	TGTGCCAGCAGCCAAAGGTATGAGGGCGGAGGAGATACGCAGTATTTT
NA	TRBV5-1	TRBJ1-1	TRBD1	CASSPLTGSRAEAFF	TGCGCCAGCAGCCCTCTGACAGGGAGTCGCGCTGAAGCTTTCTTT
once	TRBV29-1	TRBJ2-2	TRBD1	CSVGGRGYTGELFF	TGCAGCGTTGGAGGCAGGGGGTACACCGGGGAGCTGTTTTTT
NA	TRBV5-1	TRBJ1-1	NA	CASSLLAGERTEAFF	TGCGCCAGCAGCTTGCTCGCCGGGGAGAGGACTGAAGCTTTCTTT
NA	TRBV12-3/TRBV12-4	TRBJ1-5	NA	CASRPSANQPQHF	TGTGCCAGCAGACCCTCCGCGAATCAGCCCCAGCATTTT
NA	TRBV28	TRBJ1-2	NA	CASSLGQTYGYTF	TGTGCCAGCAGTCTTGGACAGACCTATGGCTACACCTTC
NA	TRBV30	TRBJ1-2	TRBD1	CAWGTGGKDGYTF	TGTGCCTGGGGTACAGGGGGCAAAGATGGCTACACCTTC
NA	TRBV29-1	TRBJ2-7	TRBD1	CSASDRGHAEQYF	TGCAGCGCCAGCGACAGGGGGCACGCCGAGCAGTACTTC
NA	TRBV12-5	TRBJ2-7	TRBD2	CASGLVSRASGSYEQYF	TGTGCTAGTGGTTTGGTATCAAGGGCTAGCGGTTCATACGAGCAGTACTTC